This T cell receptor beta chain emerged from a study of T cells in Graves' hyperthyroidism and ophthalmopathy. Amplification yielded TCR beta CDR3 regions, with RNA transcripts as the source. HTBI primers were employed in a first-round RT-PCR of the TCR CDR3. From the multiplex PCR reads, TCRdb called clonotypes with MiXCR, one entry per CDR3 protein. The sample contains under 650,000 distinct CDR3 sequences, around 15% of which appear only once. The V gene lost 0 bases and the J gene lost 6 bases, with 15 bases spanning the gap. There are 16 residues in the CDR3. CDR1 is SGDLS and CDR2 is YYNGEE in the germline V gene. The table lists this clonotype with a few counts.

Input material: blood. The TCR comes from a woman aged 25 to 39 with Graves' hyperthyroidism. The chain uses TRBV9 and TRBJ2-2; possible D gene TRBD2, 6 bases. CDR3 nucleotide sequence: TGTGCCAGCAGCGTAGGTTGGCTAGCGAAAGCCGGGGAGCTGTTTTTT. It yields the protein CASSVGWLAKAGELFF. The variable domain in full, completed from reference TRBV9 and TRBJ2-2, reads DSGVTQTPKHLITATGQRVTLRCSPRSGDLSVYWYQQSLDQGLQFLIQYYNGEERAKGNILERFSAQQFPDLHSELNLSSLELGDSALYFCASSVGWLAKAGELFFGEGSRLTVL.